This T cell receptor (beta chain) was obtained from a study of blood T cell repertoires in COVID-19. Data came from immunoSEQ multiplex PCR; TCRdb stores just in-frame clones and leaves some out. Of 200,000 to 250,000 clones in the sample, 75% to 85% were seen once. This CDR3 spans 14 amino acids. The ends were cut back, 1 base at V and 7 bases at J, with 8 bases in the middle. CDR1 and CDR2 from the germline V gene are SGHTA and FQGNSA. Sequencing input: peripheral blood. This clonotype was obtained from a young woman with COVID-19, enrolled during active disease. The chain couples TRBV7-2 to TRBJ1-6; D might be TRBD1 (5 bases). The CDR3 is CASSLGPGNSPLHF. The DNA for the CDR3 is TGTGCCAGCAGCTTAGGGCCAGGGAATTCACCCCTCCACTTT.